This is a list of T cell receptor beta chains from one sample in a study of shared clonotypes between healthy human individuals. Sequenced by immunoSEQ multiplex PCR; TCRdb stores in-frame clones only, minus some. Of roughly 2.1 million clones in the sample, just over 90% were seen once. What was sequenced was naive CD8+ T cells from PBMCs. The receptors come from a man younger than 35 in good health. Some clones in this sample may be carry-over from other donors' samples. Both conserved end residues are part of each CDR3. The D gene is left open where the match is weak. Not every row has a clone size; where given, it reads once, few, many or a size class.

j_call v_call d_call clone_size cdr3_aa cdr3_nt
TRBJ2-7 TRBV28 - - CASALEGGLYEQYF TGTGCCAGCGCCCTTGAGGGGGGACTCTACGAGCAGTACTTC
TRBJ1-5 TRBV4-1 - - CASSQGLINQPQHF TGCGCCAGCAGCCAAGGACTGATCAATCAGCCCCAGCATTTT
TRBJ2-1 TRBV6-6 - - CAGGWSYNEQFF TGTGCCGGGGGGTGGTCCTACAATGAGCAGTTCTTC
TRBJ1-4 TRBV5-1 TRBD1 - CASSTEGAFYEKLFF TGCGCCAGCAGCACTGAGGGGGCGTTTTATGAAAAACTGTTTTTT
TRBJ2-6 TRBV5-1 - - CASRPPVVGSGANVLTF TGCGCCAGCCGCCCCCCGGTGGTGGGTTCTGGGGCCAACGTCCTGACTTTC
TRBJ2-4 TRBV11-2 - - CASSYEQGPKNIQYF TGTGCCAGCAGCTACGAACAGGGACCCAAAAACATTCAGTACTTC
TRBJ2-2 TRBV6-1 TRBD1 - CASSEVGQVRGGELFF TGTGCCAGCAGTGAAGTAGGACAGGTCCGCGGGGGGGAGCTGTTTTTT
TRBJ1-1 TRBV7-8 - - CASSLEYGNTEAFF TGTGCCAGCAGCTTAGAATACGGGAACACTGAAGCTTTCTTT
TRBJ2-7 TRBV9 - - CASSGQGGAYEQYF TGTGCCAGCAGCGGACAGGGAGGGGCCTACGAGCAGTACTTC
TRBJ2-1 TRBV7-8 - - CASSFNNEQFF TGTGCCAGCAGCTTCAACAATGAGCAGTTCTTC
TRBJ2-7 TRBV15 - - CATSSRFGDATYEQYF TGTGCCACCAGCAGTCGTTTTGGGGACGCAACCTACGAGCAGTACTTC
TRBJ2-7 TRBV5-1 - once CASSLGQGGFFHEQYF TGCGCCAGCAGCTTGGGACAGGGAGGGTTCTTTCACGAGCAGTACTTC
TRBJ2-1 TRBV19 TRBD2 - CASSTAGGISNEQFF TGTGCCAGTAGTACCGCGGGGGGGATCTCGAATGAGCAGTTCTTC
TRBJ2-7 TRBV27 - - CASSPGAGEVGYEQYF TGTGCCAGCAGTCCAGGGGCAGGGGAGGTTGGCTACGAGCAGTACTTC
TRBJ1-4 TRBV6-1 - - CASSESPTNEKLFF TGTGCCAGCAGTGAAAGTCCCACTAATGAAAAACTGTTTTTT
TRBJ2-1 TRBV27 - - CASSPKAGWYNEQFF TGTGCCAGCAGTCCCAAAGCAGGGTGGTACAATGAGCAGTTCTTC
TRBJ2-7 TRBV2 TRBD2 - CASSEAIAGGPDEQYF TGTGCCAGCAGTGAAGCTATAGCGGGAGGGCCGGACGAGCAGTACTTC
TRBJ2-5 TRBV7-9 - - CAGWRGETQYF TGTGCCGGGTGGAGGGGAGAGACCCAGTACTTC
TRBJ1-1 TRBV5-6 - few CASSLAANTEAFF TGTGCCAGCAGCTTGGCAGCAAACACTGAAGCTTTCTTT
TRBJ1-3 TRBV18 - - CASSNPAHLSSGNTIYF TGTGCCAGCTCAAACCCGGCACACCTCAGCTCTGGAAACACCATATATTTT
TRBJ1-3 TRBV6-5 - - CASSLTGSGNTIYF TGTGCCAGCAGCCTAACGGGCTCTGGAAACACCATATATTTT
TRBJ2-5 TRBV11-1 TRBD2 - CASSSGGPIWEAQYF TGTGCCAGCAGCTCGGGAGGGCCAATCTGGGAGGCCCAGTACTTC
TRBJ1-2 TRBV7-8 - - CASSYSGYGYTF TGTGCCAGCAGCTACTCGGGCTATGGCTACACCTTC
TRBJ2-1 TRBV4-1 - - CASQWSEGNEQFF TGCGCCAGTCAGTGGTCTGAGGGGAATGAGCAGTTCTTC
TRBJ2-1 TRBV7-9 - - CASSVNLGSYNEQFF TGTGCCAGCAGCGTAAACTTGGGCTCCTACAATGAGCAGTTCTTC
TRBJ2-7 TRBV7-9 TRBD1 - CASSRQGFSYEQYF TGTGCCAGCAGCCGACAGGGGTTTTCCTACGAGCAGTACTTC
TRBJ2-7 TRBV27 - - CASSPRTTSPYEQYF TGTGCCAGCAGTCCCCGGACAACTTCTCCTTACGAGCAGTACTTC
TRBJ2-5 TRBV2 TRBD1 - CASSDWAGTGGGETQYF TGTGCCAGCAGTGACTGGGCCGGGACAGGGGGCGGCGAGACCCAGTACTTC
TRBJ2-5 TRBV11-1 TRBD1 - CASSPRTGGHETQYF TGTGCCAGCAGCCCACGGACAGGGGGCCACGAGACCCAGTACTTC
TRBJ2-2 TRBV6-1 TRBD2 - CASSEDELARQTGELFF TGTGCCAGCAGTGAAGACGAACTAGCGCGACAAACCGGGGAGCTGTTTTTT
TRBJ2-5 TRBV7-9 - - CASRGVRDQETQYF TGTGCCAGCAGGGGGGTACGGGACCAAGAGACCCAGTACTTC
TRBJ2-7 TRBV11-2 - - CASSGRDGVLVYEQYF TGTGCCAGCAGCGGCCGGGACGGTGTATTGGTTTACGAGCAGTACTTC
TRBJ2-7 TRBV15 - - CATSRDLSPGGEDEQYF TGTGCCACCAGCAGAGATCTTTCCCCGGGGGGCGAGGACGAGCAGTACTTC
TRBJ1-1 TRBV30 - - CAWSVAGVWTEAFF TGTGCCTGGAGTGTCGCAGGGGTTTGGACTGAAGCTTTCTTT
TRBJ2-1 TRBV27 TRBD2 - CASSLRGLAVSYNEQFF TGTGCCAGCAGTTTAAGAGGACTAGCGGTGTCCTACAATGAGCAGTTCTTC
TRBJ1-1 TRBV4-1 - - CASSQERVAEAFF TGCGCCAGCAGCCAAGAAAGGGTCGCTGAGGCTTTCTTT
TRBJ2-7 TRBV5-1 TRBD1 - CASSWGQGAYEQYF TGCGCCAGCAGCTGGGGGCAGGGGGCCTACGAGCAGTACTTC